These 3 T cell receptor beta chains came from one sample sequenced in a study of T cell responses to AZD1222 COVID-19 vaccine. Measured with immunoSEQ multiplex PCR; TCRdb has only the in-frame clones, and not every one. The sample lists 100,000 to 150,000 clones, 75% to 95% seen once, with more than 3.5% in the top ten. The source material was peripheral blood, sampled 28 days after the second dose of the MenACWY control vaccine. These receptors were taken from an adult who received the MenACWY meningococcal vaccine as a control.

This clone was observed a few times. V is TRBV24-1 and J is TRBJ1-3, with D possibly being TRBD1 (5 bases). In germline, CDR1 is KGHDR, CDR2 SFDVKD. V gave up 3 bases and J gave up 7 bases, with 9 bases separating them. The CDR3 is 13 amino acids. The CDR3 nucleotides are TGTGCCACCAGTGATCCCAGGGTGAACACCATATATTTT. Its protein product is CATSDPRVNTIYF.

The chain combines TRBV6-1 with TRBJ2-7, with D perhaps being TRBD1 or TRBD2 (5 bases each). CDR3 length equals 14 residues. Per germline, CDR1 MNHNS and CDR2 SASEGT. V gave up 3 bases and J gave up 4 bases, with 13 bases separating them. CDR3: CASSDGLGVYEQYV. CDR3 coding DNA: TGTGCCAGCAGTGATGGGTTGGGGGTTTACGAGCAGTACGTC.

The CDR3 bases are TGTGCCAGCTCACCTCCCGGGACAGGTTATACGCAGTATTTT. This gives the protein CASSPPGTGYTQYF. This rearrangement joins TRBV18 to TRBJ2-3; 8 bases map to TRBD1. V shed 3 bases, J shed 7 bases, and the junction held 6 bases outside the gene matches. Germline V lookup: CDR1 KGHSH, CDR2 LQKENI. CDR3 length: 14 residues.